These 20 T cell receptor beta chains originate from one sample sequenced in a study of T cell repertoires in cytomegalovirus infection (dated by TCRdb to about 2019). Sequenced using an Illumina HiSeq 1500. The public sequencing data were trimmed at Q25 with fastp and processed into clonotypes with MiXCR by TCRdb, which kept only in-frame beta chains. Merged by CDR3 protein, the rows form single entries marked with the most common genes and DNA. The sample profile shows 630,000 or so distinct CDR3 sequences; approximately 24% of them were found once. In total, the top ten clones hold around 7.6% of the sample. Input material: CD8+ T cells from PBMCs. All receptors derive from a human donor in good health (CMV status not recorded). Some clones in this sample may be carry-over from other donors' samples.

This clonotype has just a few counts. CDR3: CASSFLIESDTGELFF. The CDR3 bases are TGTGCCAGCAGCTTCCTAATTGAGTCGGACACCGGGGAGCTGTTTTTT. J is TRBJ2-2 and V is TRBV7-9; D is uncertain. CDR1 is SEHNR, CDR2 FQNEAQ, per germline (reference sequence). The V end lost 3 bases, the J end lost 3 bases, and 14 bases lay between the germline ends. The length of the CDR3 is 16 residues. The full variable domain, with the rest looked up from reference TRBV7-9 and TRBJ2-2, is DTGVSQNPRHKITKRGQNVTFRCDPISEHNRLYWYRQTLGQGPEFLTYFQNEAQLEKSRLLSDRFSAERPKGSFSTLEIQRTEQGDSAMYLCASSFLIESDTGELFFGEGSRLTVL.

The sample holds many counts of this clonotype. This chain links TRBV6-6 with TRBJ1-5; D is unresolved. Trimming left V 2 bases short and J 1 base short, with 15 bases between. Germline CDR1 MNHNY, CDR2 SVGAGI (reference sequence). This CDR3 region has 17 residues. The CDR3 reads CASSYPLDGESNQPQHF. CDR3 bases: TGTGCCAGCAGTTACCCTCTAGACGGGGAGAGCAATCAGCCCCAGCATTTT.

Concerning this clonotype itself: A much more abundant neighbour one base away suggests this may be a read error. The rearrangement joins TRBV7-2 to TRBJ1-6; D perhaps matches TRBD1 (5 bases). Germline CDR1 and CDR2: SGHTA and FQGNSA. The CDR3 totals 16 residues. This CDR3 reads CASSLEVAGVGSSLHF. Written as DNA, the CDR3 is TGTGCCAGCAGCTTAGAGGTTGCGGGGGTCGGTTCATCCCTCCACTTT.

The V gene is TRBV7-6, the J gene TRBJ2-1; D gene ambiguous. Trimming left V 3 bases short and J 1 base short, with 13 bases between. Germline V CDR1 and CDR2: SGHVS, FNYEAQ. The CDR3 is made up of 16 amino acids. CDR3 region: CASSFPLVASYNEQFF. For the CDR3, the DNA is TGTGCCAGCAGCTTCCCGCTGGTTGCATCCTACAATGAGCAGTTCTTC.

The V gene is TRBV4-3, the J gene TRBJ2-1; no clear D gene. The CDR3 is 15 amino acids. Germline V gene lookup returns CDR1 LGHNA and CDR2 YSLEER. Trimming stripped 0 bases from V and 8 bases from J, with 14 bases between. CDR3 region: CASSQDLEETDEQFF. The CDR3 bases are TGCGCCAGCAGCCAAGATTTAGAGGAGACGGATGAGCAGTTCTTC.

This clonotype has only a few counts. The chain couples TRBV7-9 to TRBJ2-2; 10 positions match TRBD1. The CDR3 has 14 amino acids. After removal of 7 bases from V and 6 bases from J, the junction contained 5 bases not matched to a gene. From germline, CDR1 is SEHNR and CDR2 FQNEAQ (reference sequence). The CDR3 coding sequence is TGTGCCAGCATCGGACAGGGGGAATCCGGGGAGCTGTTTTTT. Amino acid sequence: CASIGQGESGELFF.

This sequence joins TRBV7-9 and TRBJ2-7, with TRBD1 matching 8 bases. Germline lookup yields CDR1 SEHNR and CDR2 FQNEAQ (reference sequence). The CDR3 extends over 18 amino acids. V was pared by 3 bases and J by 1 base, with 14 bases of the junction left unmatched. CDR3: CASSFLPGQARESYEQYF. CDR3 DNA sequence: TGTGCCAGCAGCTTTCTCCCGGGACAGGCCAGGGAGTCCTACGAGCAGTACTTC.

This clonotype was observed many times. CDR3 DNA sequence: TGTGCCAGCAGAGACAGGGGAAATGAGCAGTTCTTC. Encoded protein: CASRDRGNEQFF. The chain recombines TRBV12-3 or TRBV12-4 with TRBJ2-1, with 8 bases fitting TRBD1. CDR3 length: 12 residues. J gave up 7 bases and V 6 bases, and 2 bases lay outside the gene matches.

This clonotype was counted a few times. The chain joins TRBV11-2 to TRBJ2-5; D is unclear. V lost 5 bases and J 0 bases, leaving 13 bases between the germline ends. The CDR3 is made up of 15 amino acids. CDR1 is SGHAT and CDR2 is FQNNGV in the germline V gene. Here the CDR3 reads CASSPRQGYQETQYF. The CDR3 DNA reads TGTGCCAGCAGCCCGCGACAAGGCTACCAAGAGACCCAGTACTTC.

This clonotype was seen a handful of times. The gene calls are TRBV29-1 and TRBJ2-1, with 10 bases fitting TRBD1. The CDR3 sequence is 16 residues long. Germline loops: CDR1 SQVTM, CDR2 ANQGSEA. Trimming cost V 4 bases and J 1 base; bases outside gene matches: 7. The CDR3 nucleotides are TGCAGCGTTGCCGGGACAGGGGCCCTTTCCTACAATGAGCAGTTCTTC. This codes for CSVAGTGALSYNEQFF.

This clonotype was observed a few times. The genes are TRBV7-8 and TRBJ2-3; a weak D match, TRBD1 (8 bases). The CDR3 spans 17 residues. Germline loops: CDR1 SGHVS, CDR2 FQNEAQ. The V end was cut by 5 bases, the J end by 1 base, with 19 bases between. The CDR3, as DNA: TGTGCCAGCAGCCGCCATGAAACAGGGGGGGGCACAGATACGCAGTATTTT. Its translation is CASSRHETGGGTDTQYF.

This clonotype has ten or more counts. CDR3 region: CASSTWDGNQPQHF. In nucleotides, the CDR3 is TGTGCCAGCAGCACCTGGGACGGGAATCAGCCCCAGCATTTT. This chain links TRBV7-2 with TRBJ1-5; D might be TRBD1 (5 bases). Between the trimmed V and J ends, which lost 5 bases and 4 bases, there was a span of 12 bases. Germline V lookup: CDR1 SGHTA, CDR2 FQGNSA. CDR3 size: 14 residues. Full variable domain (remainder filled in from reference TRBV7-2 and TRBJ1-5): GAGVSQSPSNKVTEKGKDVELRCDPISGHTALYWYRQSLGQGLEFLIYFQGNSAPDKSGLPSDRFSAERTGGSVSTLTIQRTQQEDSAVYLCASSTWDGNQPQHFGDGTRLSIL.

The chain uses TRBV12-3 or TRBV12-4 and TRBJ2-3; D tentatively reads TRBD1 or TRBD2 (5 bases each). Trimming left V 3 bases short and J 1 base short, with 20 bases between. There are 18 residues in the CDR3. The CDR3 region has the DNA TGTGCCAGCAGTTTCAAGACGGGACGACAGACCGGCACAGATACGCAGTATTTT. This gives the protein CASSFKTGRQTGTDTQYF.

In this sample, this clonotype turned up many times. The genes are TRBV24-1 and TRBJ2-2; D might be TRBD1 (5 bases). V was pared by 4 bases and J by 4 bases, with 9 bases between. Germline loops: CDR1 KGHDR, CDR2 SFDVKD. The CDR3 is made up of 14 amino acids. The CDR3 spells CATSDRVSTGELFF. The DNA of the CDR3 is TGTGCCACCAGTGACAGGGTGTCCACCGGGGAGCTGTTTTTT.

V gene TRBV6-5 combines with J gene TRBJ1-1; D is ambiguous. Germline CDR1 MNHEY, CDR2 SVGAGI. The CDR3 runs to 16 residues. V was trimmed by 2 bases and J by 4 bases, leaving 17 bases between them. The CDR3 region has the DNA TGTGCCAGCAGTTACGGGATGGTAGGGCTGGGCACTGAAGCTTTCTTT. This encodes CASSYGMVGLGTEAFF.

The chain carries TRBV7-6 and TRBJ2-2; perhaps TRBD1 as D (6 bases). Trimming shortened V by 2 bases and J by 2 bases, and 12 bases separated the two germline ends. The germline CDR1 and CDR2 sequences are SGHVS and FNYEAQ. CDR3 length: 16 amino acids. CDR3 in DNA: TGTGCCAGCAGCTTAAGCGGCAGGGGTAACACCGGGGAGCTGTTTTTT. Its translation: CASSLSGRGNTGELFF.

The chain recombines TRBV29-1 with TRBJ1-2, with 7 bases lining up with TRBD1. The CDR3 length is 13 residues. The germline V gene has CDR1 SQVTM and CDR2 ANQGSEA. After removal of 6 bases from V and 3 bases from J, the junction contained 7 bases not matched to a gene. The CDR3 spells CSVALQGYYGYTF. CDR3 nucleotides: TGCAGCGTGGCTCTACAGGGGTACTATGGCTACACCTTC.

A word on this clonotype: A much larger clone lies one base from this, so it may be a read error. The chain uses TRBV29-1 and TRBJ2-2, with D possibly being TRBD2 (6 bases). Germline assignment: CDR1 SQVTM and CDR2 ANQGSEA. The CDR3 extends over 15 amino acids. The germline V and J ends were trimmed by 2 bases and 6 bases, with 16 bases remaining between them. The CDR3 DNA reads TGCAGCGTTGAACCCCGGGACGGGGGAGCCGGGGAGCTGTTTTTT. It is translated as CSVEPRDGGAGELFF.

This clonotype has at least ten counts. This sequence joins TRBV6-1 and TRBJ1-5, with 9 nucleotides matching TRBD1. The trim removed 8 bases at V and 9 bases at J, leaving 20 bases unmatched. Germline lookup yields CDR1 MNHNS and CDR2 SASEGT. CDR3 size: 17 residues. The CDR3 DNA reads as TGTGCCAGCGGGGCCTTTAACAGGGGGCCAAAGAACCCGCCCCAGCATTTT. It specifies CASGAFNRGPKNPPQHF.

The J gene is TRBJ2-2, the V gene TRBV25-1; no definite D call. V shed 0 bases and J shed 7 bases, with 12 bases lying between them. There are 15 residues in the CDR3. CDR1 MGHDK and CDR2 SYGVNS come from the germline V gene. CDR3 DNA: TGTGCCAGCAGTGAATATTCAGAAACCGACGGGGAGCTGTTTTTT. Its translation is CASSEYSETDGELFF.